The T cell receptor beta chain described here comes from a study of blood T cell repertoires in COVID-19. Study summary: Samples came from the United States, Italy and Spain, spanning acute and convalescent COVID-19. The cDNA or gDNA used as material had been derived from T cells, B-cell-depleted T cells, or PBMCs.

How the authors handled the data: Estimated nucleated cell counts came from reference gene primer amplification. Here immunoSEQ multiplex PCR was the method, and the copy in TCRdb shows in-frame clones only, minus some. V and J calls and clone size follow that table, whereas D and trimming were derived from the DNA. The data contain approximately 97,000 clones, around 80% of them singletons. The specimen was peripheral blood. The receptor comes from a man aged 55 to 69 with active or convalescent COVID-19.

DNA of the CDR3: TGCGCCAGCAAATTGGACAGTCCCGACGGGGAGCTGTTTTTT. Residues: CASKLDSPDGELFF. J is TRBJ2-2 and V is TRBV5-1; weak D call: TRBD1 (6 bases). Trimming shortened V by 6 bases and J by 7 bases, and 16 bases separated the two germline ends. The germline CDR1 and CDR2 sequences are SGHRS and YFSETQ. This CDR3 has 14 amino acids.